The 23 T cell receptor beta chains below were found in one sample sequenced in a study of cytomegalovirus exposure and HLA in healthy donors. The primer mix had 60 Vbeta and 13 Jbeta primers. Some clones are missing from TCRdb's copy, which holds only in-frame ones; the method was immunoSEQ multiplex PCR. There are about 200,000 clones in the sample; 70% to 80% occur only once, and nearly 0.4% lies in the top ten. The material sequenced was PBMCs. The receptors here all came from a male donor in good health and CMV-seropositive.

This clone was counted once. This sequence joins TRBV7-2 and TRBJ2-3; 13 bases align to TRBD2. The CDR3 runs 18 residues. The junction had 10 bases not matched to a gene; V was cut back by 4 bases and J by 3 bases. CDR1 is SGHTA and CDR2 is FQGNSA in the germline V gene. CDR3 in amino acids: CASSSRPTSGRATDTQYF. CDR3 sequence (DNA): TGTGCCAGCAGCTCCCGGCCTACTAGCGGGAGGGCGACAGATACGCAGTATTTT.

The chain employs TRBV27 and TRBJ2-5, with 8 bases lining up with TRBD2. The CDR3 loop spans 15 amino acids. V trimming: 5 bases; J trimming: 11 bases; junction bases outside the gene matches: 16. Germline V gene lookup returns CDR1 MNHEY and CDR2 SMNVEV (reference sequence). CDR3 protein: CASSTRGSGTREQYF. For the CDR3, the DNA is TGTGCCAGCAGTACCCGAGGTAGCGGGACCCGGGAGCAGTACTTC.

The genes are TRBV18 and TRBJ1-3, with 7 bases identical to TRBD1. This CDR3 is 11 amino acids long. CDR1 KGHSH and CDR2 LQKENI come from the germline V gene. After removal of 3 bases from V and 14 bases from J, the junction contained 4 bases not matched to a gene. DNA for the CDR3: TGTGCCAGCTCACCGGAGACAGGGTTATATTTT. This gives the protein CASSPETGLYF.

CDR3 in amino acids: CASTISPGNTEAFF. DNA of the CDR3: TGTGCCAGCACCATTTCTCCAGGGAACACTGAAGCTTTCTTT. V usage is TRBV7-3 and J usage is TRBJ1-1; D not certain. CDR1 and CDR2 (germline): SGHTA, FQGTGA. This CDR3 contains 14 residues. The ends were cut back, 7 bases at V and 1 base at J, with 13 bases in the middle. The full variable domain, completed using reference TRBV7-3 and TRBJ1-1, is GAGVSQTPSNKVTEKGKYVELRCDPISGHTALYWYRQSLGQGPEFLIYFQGTGAADDSGLPNDRFFAVRPEGSVSTLKIQRTERGDSAVYLCASTISPGNTEAFFGQGTRLTVV.

This clone showed up just once. The chain carries TRBV5-3 and TRBJ1-2; D call uncertain. TRBV5-3 is reported as an ORF; its role is uncertain. The CDR3 sequence is 14 residues long. With 5 bases removed from V and 4 bases from J, the gap between germline ends came to 15 bases. CDR3 in amino acids: CARRLPSGGYGYTF. The CDR3 DNA sequence: TGTGCCAGAAGGCTCCCCTCGGGTGGCTATGGCTACACCTTC.

The J gene is TRBJ2-1, the V gene TRBV28; 9 positions match TRBD2. V lost 3 bases, J lost 16 bases, and 7 bases stayed unmatched. The CDR3 is 12 amino acids. Germline V CDR1 and CDR2: MDHEN, SYDVKM. The CDR3 bases are TGTGCCAGCAGTTTGAGTAGCGGGAGAATCTTCTTC. The encoded protein is CASSLSSGRIFF.

The rearrangement links TRBV4-1 to TRBJ1-1, with D possibly TRBD1 on 5 matching bases. The CDR3 is 14 residues long. Trimming removed 0 bases from V and 8 bases from J, with 13 bases in between. Germline V gene lookup returns CDR1 MGHRA and CDR2 YSYEKL. CDR3: CASSQDYGGMEAFF. The CDR3 coding sequence is TGCGCCAGCAGCCAAGATTACGGGGGAATGGAAGCTTTCTTT.

This sequence joins TRBV10-3 and TRBJ1-3, with unresolved D. The ends were cut back, 0 bases at V and 0 bases at J, with 9 bases in the middle. The germline V gene encodes CDR1 ENHRY and CDR2 SYGVKD. The CDR3 is made up of 16 amino acids. CDR3: CAISESDGNSGNTIYF. DNA of the CDR3: TGTGCCATCAGTGAGTCTGACGGGAACTCTGGAAACACCATATATTTT.

The gene calls are TRBV10-3 and TRBJ2-5; the match to TRBD1 covers 9 bases. V trimming: 6 bases; J trimming: 3 bases; junction bases outside the gene matches: 2. From germline, CDR1 is ENHRY and CDR2 SYGVKD. The CDR3 has 13 amino acids. CDR3 sequence reads: CAISRDREETQYF. As DNA, the CDR3 is TGTGCCATCAGCCGGGACAGGGAAGAGACCCAGTACTTC.

J is TRBJ2-3 and V is TRBV5-1; TRBD2 is a possible D gene (5 bases). The CDR3 sequence is 14 residues long. In germline, CDR1 is SGHRS, CDR2 YFSETQ. The V gene lost 0 bases and the J gene lost 4 bases, with 9 bases spanning the gap. CDR3 region: CASSLGPEADTQYF. In DNA form, the CDR3 reads TGCGCCAGCAGCTTGGGACCGGAGGCAGATACGCAGTATTTT.

The chain joins TRBV10-3 to TRBJ1-1, with TRBD1 matching over 11 bases. This CDR3 has 14 residues. CDR1 is ENHRY, CDR2 SYGVKD, per germline. Trimming removed 7 bases from V and 1 base from J; junction bases left unmatched: 2. DNA of the CDR3: TGTGCCATCACCGGGACAGGGGGGAACACTGAAGCTTTCTTT. Protein product: CAITGTGGNTEAFF.

This sequence joins TRBV5-6 and TRBJ1-1; 8 bases match TRBD1. The length of the CDR3 is 14 residues. Germline V gene lookup returns CDR1 SGHDT and CDR2 YYEEEE. The junction had 2 bases not matched to a gene; V was cut back by 4 bases and J by 0 bases. CDR3 DNA: TGTGCCAGCAGCGCGGACAGGGTGAACACTGAAGCTTTCTTT. It translates to CASSADRVNTEAFF.

V gene TRBV7-9 combines with J gene TRBJ2-7; 9 nucleotides align to TRBD2. Germline values: CDR1 SEHNR, CDR2 FQNEAQ (reference sequence). The V segment lost 0 bases and the J segment 7 bases; nucleotides outside the gene matches: 4. This CDR3 comprises 14 residues. Here the CDR3 DNA reads TGTGCCAGCAGCTTAGCGCCCCTAGCGGGAGAGCAGTACTTC. This encodes CASSLAPLAGEQYF.

This chain connects TRBV7-2 to TRBJ1-5; unclear D gene. V was trimmed by 2 bases and J by 7 bases, leaving 15 bases between them. This CDR3 region has 15 residues. Germline V gene lookup returns CDR1 SGHTA and CDR2 FQGNSA. Written as DNA, the CDR3 is TGTGCCAGCAGCTTAAGTAGCGCAAGGGCCCAGCCCCAGCATTTT. Amino acid sequence: CASSLSSARAQPQHF.

The chain combines TRBV7-3 with TRBJ1-4; possibly TRBD1 for D (6 bases). Germline values: CDR1 SGHTA, CDR2 FQGTGA. There are 20 residues in the CDR3. Trimming removed 6 bases at V and 8 bases at J, with 34 bases between. Here the CDR3 reads CASSQLVRGARLDDREKLFF. The CDR3 DNA reads as TGTGCCAGCAGTCAACTTGTCCGGGGGGCCCGGCTGGATGATCGAGAAAAACTGTTTTTT.

This chain connects TRBV6-1 to TRBJ1-2, with D tentatively TRBD1 (5 bases). The CDR3 runs to 14 residues. Germline loops: CDR1 MNHNS, CDR2 SASEGT. V shed 7 bases and J shed 1 base, with 13 bases lying between them. CDR3 protein: CASTRLGVNYGYTF. CDR3 DNA sequence: TGTGCCAGCACACGGTTAGGGGTTAACTATGGCTACACCTTC.

The chain has TRBV19 and TRBJ2-7; possible D gene TRBD2, 5 bases. CDR3 length: 14 residues. V was clipped by 1 base and J by 7 bases, with 14 bases between them. Germline-derived CDR1 and CDR2 are LNHDA and SQIVND (reference sequence). The CDR3 loop reads CASSIGQAPGEQYF. In DNA form, the CDR3 reads TGTGCCAGTAGTATAGGCCAGGCACCGGGGGAGCAGTACTTC.

V gene TRBV6-1 combines with J gene TRBJ1-4, with D possibly TRBD1 on 5 matching bases. This CDR3 is 14 amino acids long. The V gene's germline CDR1 is MNHNS and CDR2 SASEGT. V gave up 3 bases and J gave up 7 bases, with 12 bases separating them. The CDR3 region is CASSDGGRSEKLFF. In nucleotides, the CDR3 is TGTGCCAGCAGTGACGGGGGGAGAAGTGAAAAACTGTTTTTT.

This chain connects TRBV7-7 to TRBJ1-5; D remains unclear. The ends were cut back, 3 bases at V and 2 bases at J, with 11 bases in the middle. The CDR3 has 15 amino acids. Per the germline V gene, CDR1 is SSHAT and CDR2 is FNYEAQ (reference sequence). The CDR3 nucleotides are TGTGCCAGCAGCTTCAGAGGTAGAGGCAATCAGCCCCAGCATTTT. Encoded protein: CASSFRGRGNQPQHF.

V usage is TRBV4-3 and J usage is TRBJ2-2, with 8 bases identical to TRBD2. The V and J ends lost 1 base and 5 bases, in that order; junction bases with no gene match: 6. Germline CDR1 and CDR2: LGHNA and YSLEER. CDR3 length equals 16 residues. CDR3 nucleotides: TGCGCCAGCAGCCAAGCCCCGGGAGGGGGGACCGGGGAGCTGTTTTTT. Protein: CASSQAPGGGTGELFF.

This clone has more than one count but fewer than ten. The V gene is TRBV18, the J gene TRBJ2-1, with 8 bases matching TRBD1. This CDR3 spans 13 amino acids. V shed 6 bases, J shed 8 bases, and the junction held 6 bases outside the gene matches. CDR1 KGHSH and CDR2 LQKENI come from the germline V gene. This chain's CDR3 is CASSGYRGDEQFF. The DNA of the CDR3 is TGTGCCAGCTCCGGATACAGGGGGGATGAGCAGTTCTTC. Drawing the rest from reference TRBV18 and TRBJ2-1, the complete variable domain is NAGVMQNPRHLVRRRGQEARLRCSPMKGHSHVYWYRQLPEEGLKFMVYLQKENIIDESGMPKERFSAEFPKEGPSILRIQQVVRGDSAAYFCASSGYRGDEQFFGPGTRLTVL.

The rearrangement joins TRBV5-4 to TRBJ2-7, with a tentative D call TRBD2 (6 bases). Trimming shortened V by 4 bases and J by 3 bases, and 20 bases separated the two germline ends. The germline V gene encodes CDR1 SGHNT and CDR2 YYREEE (reference sequence). CDR3 length: 16 residues. The CDR3 protein is CASSLRGTGDFYEQYF. The CDR3 DNA reads as TGTGCCAGCAGCCTCCGTGGGACTGGGGACTTCTACGAGCAGTACTTC.

This clone was counted once. V usage is TRBV5-4 and J usage is TRBJ2-5; possible D gene TRBD1, 5 bases. Germline CDR1 is SGHNT and CDR2 is YYREEE (reference sequence). This CDR3 is built from 16 residues. Trimming removed 1 base from V and 0 bases from J, with 13 bases in between. This CDR3 is CASSLKGRVYQETQYF. The CDR3 region has the DNA TGTGCCAGCAGCTTGAAAGGCAGGGTGTACCAAGAGACCCAGTACTTC.